This paragraph reports one T cell receptor (beta chain). This record belongs to a study of shared clonotypes between healthy human individuals. Sequencing used immunoSEQ multiplex PCR; TCRdb keeps in-frame clones, though not all of them. The data hold 1.4 million or so clones, with around 98.5% observed a single time. The sample taken for sequencing was naive CD4+ T cells sorted from blood. Subset specified: CD45RA+ positively selected. The TCR originated in a man aged 25 to 40 in good health.

In DNA, the CDR3 is TGTGCCAGCAGCTCGACTAGCGGGAGACTAGAGACCCAGTACTTC. This encodes CASSSTSGRLETQYF. The chain links TRBV9 to TRBJ2-5; 12 bases agree with TRBD2. CDR1 and CDR2 from the germline V gene are SGDLS and YYNGEE. The CDR3 consists of 15 residues. The V gene end was trimmed by 4 bases and the J gene end by 4 bases; junction bases not matched to a gene: 5.